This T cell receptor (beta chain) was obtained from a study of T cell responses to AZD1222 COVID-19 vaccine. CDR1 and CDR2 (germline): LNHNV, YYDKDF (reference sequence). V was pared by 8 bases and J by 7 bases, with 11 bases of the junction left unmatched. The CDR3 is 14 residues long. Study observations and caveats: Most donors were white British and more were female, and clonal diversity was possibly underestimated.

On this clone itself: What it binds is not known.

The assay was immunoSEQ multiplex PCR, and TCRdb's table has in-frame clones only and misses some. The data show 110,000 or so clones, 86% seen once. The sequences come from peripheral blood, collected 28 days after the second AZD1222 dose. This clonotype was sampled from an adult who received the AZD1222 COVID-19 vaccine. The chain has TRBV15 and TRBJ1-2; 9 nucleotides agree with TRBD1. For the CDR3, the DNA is TGTGCCACCCGAGGTACACAGGGGGCGAGTGGCTACACCTTC. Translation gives CATRGTQGASGYTF.